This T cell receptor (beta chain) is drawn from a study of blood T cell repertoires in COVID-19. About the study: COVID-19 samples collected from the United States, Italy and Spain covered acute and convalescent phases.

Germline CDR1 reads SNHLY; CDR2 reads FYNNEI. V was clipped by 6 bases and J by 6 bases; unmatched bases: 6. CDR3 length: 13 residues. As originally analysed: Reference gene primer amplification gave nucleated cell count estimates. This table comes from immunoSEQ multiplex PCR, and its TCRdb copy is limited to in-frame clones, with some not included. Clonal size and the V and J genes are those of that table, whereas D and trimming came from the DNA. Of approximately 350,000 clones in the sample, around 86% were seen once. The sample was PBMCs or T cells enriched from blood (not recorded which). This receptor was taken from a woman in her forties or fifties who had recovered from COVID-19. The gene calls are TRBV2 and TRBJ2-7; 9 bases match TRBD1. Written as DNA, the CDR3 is TGTGCCAGCAGCGCCGGGACAGGGTCCGAGCAGTACTTC. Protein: CASSAGTGSEQYF.